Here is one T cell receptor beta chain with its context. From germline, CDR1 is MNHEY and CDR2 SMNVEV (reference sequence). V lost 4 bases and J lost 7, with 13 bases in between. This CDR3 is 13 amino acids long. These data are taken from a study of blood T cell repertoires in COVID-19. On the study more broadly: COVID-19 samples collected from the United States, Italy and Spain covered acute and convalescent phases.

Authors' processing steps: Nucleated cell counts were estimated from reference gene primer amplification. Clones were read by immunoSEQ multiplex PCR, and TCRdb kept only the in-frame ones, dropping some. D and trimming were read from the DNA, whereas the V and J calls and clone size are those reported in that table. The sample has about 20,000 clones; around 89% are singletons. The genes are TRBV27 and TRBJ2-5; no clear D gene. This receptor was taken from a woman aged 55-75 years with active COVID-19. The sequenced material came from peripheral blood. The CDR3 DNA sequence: TGTGCCAGCAGTTCCGGGTACCTGGGGACCCAGTACTTC. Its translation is CASSSGYLGTQYF.